A selection of T cell receptor beta chains follows, all from one sample in a study of blood T cell repertoires in COVID-19. Assay: immunoSEQ multiplex PCR; the TCRdb copy retains only in-frame clones and omits some. Altogether 95,000 to 150,000 clones are present, approximately 82% being singletons, with the ten largest covering 3.8%. Sequenced sample: peripheral blood. These receptors came from a woman in her fifties or sixties with acute or convalescent COVID-19. Each CDR3 is given with its conserved first and last residue. The D gene is left open where the match is weak. The size field is filled for only some rows; it gives once, few, many or a size class.

clone_size d_call j_call v_call cdr3_aa cdr3_nt
. . TRBJ1-3 TRBV28 CATTEGRIFGNTIYF TGTGCCACCACGGAGGGGCGCATCTTTGGAAACACCATATATTTT
. . TRBJ1-1 TRBV7-9 CASSLGSGIGTEAFF TGTGCCAGCAGCTTAGGGTCGGGGATCGGTACTGAAGCTTTCTTT
. TRBD2 TRBJ2-1 TRBV5-1 CASGELAGSSYNEQFF TGCGCCAGCGGGGAACTAGCGGGTAGCTCCTACAATGAGCAGTTCTTC
. . TRBJ2-3 TRBV13 CASSLLNTQYF TGTGCCAGCAGCCTACTGAACACGCAGTATTTT
. . TRBJ1-2 TRBV7-9 CASSLDSNYGYTF TGTGCCAGCAGCTTGGACAGTAACTATGGCTACACCTTC
once TRBD1 TRBJ1-5 TRBV9 CASSVVSGWDRVNQPQHF TGTGCCAGCAGCGTAGTAAGTGGGTGGGACAGGGTGAATCAGCCCCAGCATTTT
. TRBD1 TRBJ1-1 TRBV13 CASSFGTGGAFF TGTGCCAGCAGCTTCGGGACAGGCGGGGCTTTCTTT
few . TRBJ1-5 TRBV29-1 CSVGGLSNQPQHF TGCAGCGTTGGGGGCTTAAGCAATCAGCCCCAGCATTTT
few . TRBJ2-7 TRBV6-5 CASSRRLGRRNEQYF TGTGCCAGCAGTCGGCGGTTGGGGAGGCGTAACGAGCAGTACTTC
few . TRBJ2-1 TRBV25-1 CASSERGLNNEQFF TGTGCCAGCAGTGAAAGGGGCCTTAACAATGAGCAGTTCTTC
. . TRBJ1-1 TRBV28 CATQNPLLFGTEAFF TGTGCCACCCAGAACCCCCTACTTTTCGGGACTGAAGCTTTCTTT
. TRBD1 TRBJ1-1 TRBV15 CATSRGGQGTTEAFF TGTGCCACCAGCAGGGGGGGACAGGGAACCACTGAAGCTTTCTTT
. TRBD2 TRBJ2-1 TRBV11-2 CASSQFPGLASEQFF TGTGCCAGCAGCCAATTCCCGGGACTAGCGAGCGAGCAGTTCTTC
. . TRBJ2-7 TRBV12-3/TRBV12-4 CASSFPGYVEQYF TGTGCCAGCAGTTTTCCAGGGTATGTCGAGCAGTACTTC
. TRBD2 TRBJ2-5 TRBV7-6 CASSPVAGNQETQYF TGTGCCAGCAGCCCAGTAGCGGGGAACCAAGAGACCCAGTACTTC
. TRBD1 TRBJ1-5 TRBV9 CASSPETGSNQPQHF TGTGCCAGCAGCCCAGAGACAGGGAGCAATCAGCCCCAGCATTTT
. TRBD1 TRBJ2-5 TRBV14 CASSQTLGGGETQYF TGTGCCAGCAGCCAGACGTTAGGGGGCGGTGAGACCCAGTACTTC
. TRBD2 TRBJ2-1 TRBV5-1 CASTPQGGFNEQFF TGCGCCAGCACACCCCAGGGAGGGTTCAATGAGCAGTTCTTC
once . TRBJ2-3 TRBV6-4 CASSDTFWDTQYF TGTGCCAGCAGTGATACATTTTGGGATACGCAGTATTTT
. . TRBJ2-3 TRBV27 CASISADTQYF TGTGCCAGCATTAGTGCAGATACGCAGTATTTT
. TRBD1 TRBJ1-2 TRBV7-2 CASSLSGTGGDGYTF TGTGCCAGCAGCTTGTCCGGGACAGGGGGCGACGGCTACACCTTC
. TRBD1 TRBJ1-1 TRBV27 CASSSGDRSNTEAFF TGTGCCAGCAGTTCAGGGGACAGATCGAACACTGAAGCTTTCTTT
. . TRBJ1-6 TRBV19 CASSDTNNSPLHF TGTGCCAGTAGTGACACCAATAATTCACCCCTCCACTTT
. TRBD1 TRBJ1-5 TRBV2 CASSTAGGHQPQHF TGTGCCAGCAGTACGGCAGGGGGCCATCAGCCCCAGCATTTT
. . TRBJ1-1 TRBV2 CASSDGQRNTEAFF TGTGCCAGCAGCGATGGACAGCGTAACACTGAAGCTTTCTTT
. TRBD1 TRBJ1-6 TRBV5-1 CASSAPQGAQDSPLHF TGCGCCAGCAGCGCTCCACAGGGGGCGCAGGATTCACCCCTCCACTTT
. TRBD1 TRBJ1-2 TRBV15 CATSRGLGDSTSYGYTF TGTGCCACCAGCAGAGGATTAGGGGACAGCACCTCTTATGGCTACACCTTC
. TRBD1 TRBJ2-3 TRBV5-1 CASTPRGPSSTDTQYF TGCGCCAGCACCCCCAGGGGGCCGTCTAGCACAGATACGCAGTATTTT
. . TRBJ2-3 TRBV28 CASSTGLPRGTQYF TGTGCCAGCAGCACGGGACTGCCGAGGGGTACGCAGTATTTT
. . TRBJ2-7 TRBV6-1 CASSPGTRAYEQYF TGTGCCAGCAGCCCCGGGACAAGGGCTTACGAGCAGTACTTC
. TRBD1 TRBJ1-1 TRBV9 CASSSDRVGTTEAFF TGTGCCAGCAGCTCCGACAGGGTCGGCACCACTGAAGCTTTCTTT